This TCR beta chain was obtained from a study of cytomegalovirus exposure and HLA in healthy donors. Trimming took off 2 bases at V and 6 bases at J, with 13 bases between the two ends. The CDR3 is made up of 14 amino acids. CDR1 and CDR2 from the germline V gene are MNHNS and SASEGT. The PCR was carried out with 60 Vbeta primers and 13 Jbeta primers. TCRdb's copy holds only in-frame clones and misses some; the assay was immunoSEQ multiplex PCR. The sample carries 65,000 or so clones, around 77% recorded once. Sample: PBMCs. This receptor was taken from a woman in her 40s in good health and CMV-seropositive. J is TRBJ1-1 and V is TRBV6-1; D is uncertain. CDR3 residues: CASSERWAGAEAFF. Written as DNA, the CDR3 is TGTGCCAGCAGTGAAAGGTGGGCAGGCGCTGAAGCTTTCTTT.